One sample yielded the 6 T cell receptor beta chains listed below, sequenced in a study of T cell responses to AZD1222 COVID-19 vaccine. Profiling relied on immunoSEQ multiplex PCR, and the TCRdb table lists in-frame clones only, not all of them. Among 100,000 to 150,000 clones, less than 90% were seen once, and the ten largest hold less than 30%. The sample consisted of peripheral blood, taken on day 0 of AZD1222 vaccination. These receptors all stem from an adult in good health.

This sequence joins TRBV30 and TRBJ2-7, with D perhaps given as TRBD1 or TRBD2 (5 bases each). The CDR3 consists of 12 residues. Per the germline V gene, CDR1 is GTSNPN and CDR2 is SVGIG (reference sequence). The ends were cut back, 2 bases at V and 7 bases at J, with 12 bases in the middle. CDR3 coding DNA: TGTGCCTGGAGTACCGACTGGGGGGAGCAGTACTTC. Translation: CAWSTDWGEQYF.

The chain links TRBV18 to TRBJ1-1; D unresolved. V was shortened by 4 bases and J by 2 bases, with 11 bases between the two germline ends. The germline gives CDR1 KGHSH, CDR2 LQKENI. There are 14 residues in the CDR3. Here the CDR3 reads CASSQTGRNTEAFF. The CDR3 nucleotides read TGTGCCAGCTCACAAACGGGGAGAAACACTGAAGCTTTCTTT.

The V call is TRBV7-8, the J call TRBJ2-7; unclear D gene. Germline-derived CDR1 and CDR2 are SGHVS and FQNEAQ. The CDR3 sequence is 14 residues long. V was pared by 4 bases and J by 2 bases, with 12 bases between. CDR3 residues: CASSSRLSPYEQYF. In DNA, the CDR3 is TGTGCCAGCAGCTCGAGACTGAGCCCCTACGAGCAGTACTTC.

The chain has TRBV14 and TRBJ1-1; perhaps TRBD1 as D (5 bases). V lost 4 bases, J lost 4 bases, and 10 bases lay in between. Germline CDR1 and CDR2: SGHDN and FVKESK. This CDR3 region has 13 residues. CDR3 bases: TGTGCCAGCAGCCCGCAGGGCCTCACTGAAGCTTTCTTT. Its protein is CASSPQGLTEAFF.

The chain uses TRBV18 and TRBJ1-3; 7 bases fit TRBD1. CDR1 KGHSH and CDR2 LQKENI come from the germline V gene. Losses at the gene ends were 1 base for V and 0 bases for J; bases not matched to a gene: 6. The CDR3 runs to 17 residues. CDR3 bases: TGTGCCAGCTCACCACGGACAGGCTTAAGCTCTGGAAACACCATATATTTT. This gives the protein CASSPRTGLSSGNTIYF.

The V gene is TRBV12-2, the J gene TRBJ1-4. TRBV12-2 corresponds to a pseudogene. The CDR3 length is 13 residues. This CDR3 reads CASRSRENEKLFF. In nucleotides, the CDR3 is TGTGCAAGTCGCTCCCGGGAAAATGAAAAACTGTTTTTT.